This entry describes one TCR beta chain. The target antigen is unknown. This record belongs to a study of monozygotic twins with cystic fibrosis. Study outcomes and limitations: Low clonality (median about 0.0095) suggested a mostly naive repertoire. Shared CDR3 numbers were not associated with age, concordance or severity.

Assay used: immunoSEQ multiplex PCR; TCRdb lists only in-frame clones, some missing. Altogether roughly 29,000 clones are present, approximately 80% being singletons, with the ten largest covering over 0.7%. Per germline, CDR1 MGHRA and CDR2 YSYEKL. With V trimmed by 0 bases and J by 7 bases, 9 bases remained unmatched. This CDR3 contains 18 residues. Sequenced material: blood. This clonotype originated in a girl aged 2-10 years with cystic fibrosis. V usage is TRBV4-1 and J usage is TRBJ2-1, with TRBD2 matching 13 bases. CDR3 region: CASSQDTSGRVSRNEQFF. The CDR3 DNA sequence: TGCGCCAGCAGCCAAGACACTAGCGGGAGGGTGTCACGGAATGAGCAGTTCTTC.